The rows below give T cell receptor beta chains drawn from one sample of a study of cytomegalovirus exposure and HLA in healthy donors. TCRdb's table, derived via immunoSEQ multiplex PCR, lists solely in-frame clones and lacks some. Among over 150,000 clones listed, about four fifths were seen once. Sequencing was done on a sample of PBMCs. The receptors were sampled from a woman in her twenties or thirties in good health and CMV-seropositive. The conserved cysteine and the conserved F or W are not part of the CDR3 here.

CDR3 length,J gene,V gene,CDR3 protein
11,TRBJ2-7,TRBV29-1,SVLGGGSYEQY
12,TRBJ1-6,TRBV18,ASSGDSPNSPLH
15,TRBJ2-4,TRBV7-8,ASSVRSGVGSKNIQY
11,TRBJ2-7,TRBV11-3,ASSRRTGYEQY
12,TRBJ2-1,TRBV5-4,ASRGSGGYNEQF
11,TRBJ2-3,TRBV28,ASISPVGRTQY
12,TRBJ2-7,TRBV5-6,ASSLGLYSYEQY
12,NA,TRBV25-1,ASSENSPAGEQY
11,TRBJ2-5,TRBV4-2,ASSQGPQETQY
13,TRBJ1-1,TRBV6-6,ASSYSTGRVGEAF
11,TRBJ2-1,TRBV2,ASRDRSYNEQF
14,TRBJ2-7,TRBV11-2,ASSRPGQGIAYEQY
14,TRBJ1-2,TRBV9,ASSVAWTRGSYGYT
15,TRBJ2-4,TRBV2,ASTLGRSRGAKNIQY
11,TRBJ1-5,TRBV2,AGGKEDNQPQH
12,TRBJ2-2,TRBV11-3,ASSYSGATGELF
13,TRBJ1-1,TRBV11-2,ASSSDRAWRTEAF
14,TRBJ2-7,TRBV4-3,ASSQHPGQTSYEQY
13,TRBJ1-2,TRBV7-8,ASSLEQGAIYGYT
12,TRBJ1-5,TRBV5-4,ASSLQGSNQPQH
14,TRBJ1-6,TRBV7-9,ASSLELGARGGPLH
11,TRBJ1-1,TRBV28,ASSLRQNTEAF
12,TRBJ1-2,TRBV2,ASRLDRSDYGYT
14,TRBJ1-2,TRBV4-2,ASSQGSEDIPYGYT
12,TRBJ2-7,TRBV28,ASRSGGLLYEQY
12,TRBJ1-1,TRBV6-1,ASSEEEENTEAF
13,TRBJ1-1,TRBV5-1,ASSFADRTNTEAF
11,TRBJ1-5,TRBV2,ASSGTWNQPQH